This T cell receptor beta chain is from a study of blood T cell repertoires in COVID-19. Study-level information: Specimens from acute and convalescent COVID-19 originated in the United States, Italy and Spain. PBMCs, B-cell-depleted T cells, or T cells were the source of the cDNA or gDNA that made up the material.

Per the original methods: Counts of nucleated cells, estimated from reference gene primer amplification, were obtained. TCRdb keeps only in-frame clones here, not all; method: immunoSEQ multiplex PCR. The V and J calls and clone size are taken from that table; D and trimming were inferred from the DNA. The repertoire holds about 170,000 clones, with roughly 86% as singletons. The CDR3 sequence is 15 residues long. This chain uses TRBV7-5 with TRBJ2-2; the table names TRBD2, a call not compared with the DNA. TRBV7-5 is recorded as a pseudogene. Sequenced sample: peripheral blood. The source is a man aged 35 to 55 who had recovered from COVID-19. The CDR3 DNA reads TGTGCCAGAAGCTCTTCCCGAACGGGAGCCGGGGAGCTGTTTTTT. Its translation: CARSSSRTGAGELFF.